This T cell receptor (beta chain) is from a study of OX40 agonist ivuxolimab in advanced cancers. Study background: Patients were roughly 87% male with ages roughly 23 to 90, mean roughly 55. Participants could have had prior anti-PD-1, anti-PD-L1 or anti-CTLA-4 therapy, and less than 45% had some.

About this clone: Its target is unknown.

Germline V gives CDR1 SGHAT, CDR2 FQNNGV. Trimming pared 5 bases from V and 8 bases from J, leaving 7 bases between. The CDR3 spans 11 residues. Study observations and caveats: In the expanded peripheral T cells, antigen specificity was never determined.

This table comes from immunoSEQ multiplex PCR, and its TCRdb copy is limited to in-frame clones, with some not included. The sample holds about 49,000 clones, about 76% seen once. This chain uses TRBV11-2 with TRBJ1-3, with D unresolved. The clonotype was recovered from an adult with an advanced solid tumor such as melanoma, head and neck, liver or kidney cancer. The sequenced sample was CD4+ or CD8+ T cells sorted from blood, obtained in a trial of the OX40 agonist ivuxolimab. CDR3 DNA sequence: TGTGCCAGCAGCCCCTCTGACACCATATATTTT. Its translation: CASSPSDTIYF.